The 5 T cell receptor beta chains below all came from one sample that was sequenced in a study of early T cells in non-severe SARS-CoV-2 infection. One entry per CDR3 protein, called by TCRdb with MiXCR from the 5' RACE reads. The sample consists of about 54,000 distinct CDR3 sequences, about 7.7% of them appearing once. The sample was whole blood, taken at baseline. The receptor source for this set is an adult who was a healthcare worker with PCR-confirmed SARS-CoV-2 infection or an uninfected control (not recorded which).

This clonotype was counted between two and nine times. V and J are TRBV5-1 and TRBJ2-3, with 10 nucleotides matching TRBD1. V trimming: 0 bases; J trimming: 4 bases; junction bases outside the gene matches: 5. The CDR3 sequence is 16 residues long. Germline V gives CDR1 SGHRS, CDR2 YFSETQ. This CDR3 reads CASSLEGTGVADTQYF. In DNA, the CDR3 is TGCGCCAGCAGCTTGGAGGGGACAGGGGTTGCAGATACGCAGTATTTT.

The rearrangement joins TRBV5-5 to TRBJ2-1, with TRBD2 matching 10 bases. This CDR3 comprises 15 residues. Germline-derived CDR1 and CDR2 are SGHKS and YYEKEE (reference sequence). Trimming removed 4 bases from V and 7 bases from J; junction bases left unmatched: 8. The CDR3 coding sequence is TGTGCCAGCAGCCTGCGGACTAGCGGCAATAATGAGCAGTTCTTC. Protein: CASSLRTSGNNEQFF.

This clonotype has at least ten counts. The V and J genes are TRBV12-3 or TRBV12-4 and TRBJ2-2, with TRBD1 matching over 9 bases. The V segment lost 3 bases and the J segment 2 bases; nucleotides outside the gene matches: 4. The CDR3 spans 16 residues. The CDR3 sequence is CASSFGQGLNTGELFF. CDR3 bases: TGTGCCAGCAGTTTCGGACAGGGGCTCAACACCGGGGAGCTGTTTTTT.

This clonotype was recorded many times. The chain joins TRBV28 to TRBJ2-7; D is perhaps TRBD2 (6 bases). V lost 5 bases and J 2 bases, leaving 16 bases between the germline ends. This CDR3 is 15 amino acids long. Germline values: CDR1 MDHEN, CDR2 SYDVKM. The CDR3: CASSQPGEAPYEQYF. In nucleotides, the CDR3 is TGTGCCAGCAGTCAACCGGGGGAGGCCCCCTACGAGCAGTACTTC.

The chain couples TRBV4-1 to TRBJ2-7; TRBD1 matches at 8 bases. This CDR3 has 13 residues. The germline CDR1 and CDR2 sequences are MGHRA and YSYEKL. J lost 4 bases, V lost 4 bases, and 3 bases had no gene match. This CDR3 is CASSPQGAYEQYF. CDR3 DNA: TGCGCCAGCAGCCCCCAGGGGGCTTACGAGCAGTACTTC.